This T cell receptor (beta chain) was documented in a study of blood T cell repertoires in COVID-19. For the study at large: Whether acute or convalescent, the COVID-19 samples came from the United States, Italy and Spain.

J gave up 4 bases and V 0 bases, and 3 bases lay outside the gene matches. CDR1 is SGHRS, CDR2 YFSETQ, per germline. The CDR3 is 15 residues long. The protocol was immunoSEQ multiplex PCR, while the TCRdb copy is restricted to in-frame clones and leaves out a portion. There are about 240,000 clones in the sample; roughly 80% occur only once, and around 3.5% lies in the top ten. The receptor was isolated from a woman between 18 and 30 years old with acute or convalescent COVID-19. Sample: peripheral blood. The V gene is TRBV5-1, the J gene TRBJ2-5, with TRBD2 matching over 10 bases. The CDR3 loop reads CASSLASGSRETQYF. The CDR3 DNA is TGCGCCAGCAGCTTGGCTAGCGGGAGCCGAGAGACCCAGTACTTC.